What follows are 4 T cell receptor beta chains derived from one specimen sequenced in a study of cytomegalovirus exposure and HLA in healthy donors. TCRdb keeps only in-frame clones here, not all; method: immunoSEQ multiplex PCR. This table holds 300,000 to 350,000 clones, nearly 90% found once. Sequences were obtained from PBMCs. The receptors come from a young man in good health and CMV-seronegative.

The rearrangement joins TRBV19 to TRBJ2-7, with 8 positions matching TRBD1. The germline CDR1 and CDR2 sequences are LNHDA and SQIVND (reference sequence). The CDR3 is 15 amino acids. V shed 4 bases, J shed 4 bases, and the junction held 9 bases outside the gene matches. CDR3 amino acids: CASSKVAGGLYEQYF. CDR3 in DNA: TGTGCCAGTAGTAAAGTCGCAGGGGGCTTGTACGAGCAGTACTTC.

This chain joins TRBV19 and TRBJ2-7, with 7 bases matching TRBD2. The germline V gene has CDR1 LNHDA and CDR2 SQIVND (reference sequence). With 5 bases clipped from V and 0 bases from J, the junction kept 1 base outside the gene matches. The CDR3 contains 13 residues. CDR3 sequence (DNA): TGTGCCAGTAGTTGGGGGGGCTCCTACGAGCAGTACTTC. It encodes CASSWGGSYEQYF.

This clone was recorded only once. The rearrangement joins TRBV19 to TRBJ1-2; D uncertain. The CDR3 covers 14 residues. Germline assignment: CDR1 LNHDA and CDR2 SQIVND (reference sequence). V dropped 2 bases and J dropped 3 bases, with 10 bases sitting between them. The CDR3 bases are TGTGCCAGTAGTATACTACCGGGATACTATGGCTACACCTTC. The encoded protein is CASSILPGYYGYTF.

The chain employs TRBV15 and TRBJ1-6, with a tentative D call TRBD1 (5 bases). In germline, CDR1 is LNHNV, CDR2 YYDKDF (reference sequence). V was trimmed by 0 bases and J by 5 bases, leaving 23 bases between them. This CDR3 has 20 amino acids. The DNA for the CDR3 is TGTGCCACCAGCAGAGATGGGCGGACAACCCAAAAATGGCATAATTCACCCCTCCACTTT. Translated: CATSRDGRTTQKWHNSPLHF.